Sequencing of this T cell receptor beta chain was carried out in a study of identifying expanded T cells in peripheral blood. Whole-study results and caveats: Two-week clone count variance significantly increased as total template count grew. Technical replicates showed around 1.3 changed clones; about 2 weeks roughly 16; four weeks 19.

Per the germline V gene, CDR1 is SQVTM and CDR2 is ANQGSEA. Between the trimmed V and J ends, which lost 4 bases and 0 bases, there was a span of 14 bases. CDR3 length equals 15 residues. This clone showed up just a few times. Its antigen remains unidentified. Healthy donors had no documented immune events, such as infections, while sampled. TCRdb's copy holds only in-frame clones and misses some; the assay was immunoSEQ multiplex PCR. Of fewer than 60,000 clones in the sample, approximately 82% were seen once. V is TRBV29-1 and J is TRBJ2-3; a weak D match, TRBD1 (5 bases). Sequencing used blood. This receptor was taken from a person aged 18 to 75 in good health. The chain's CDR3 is CSVVGSPGSTDTQYF. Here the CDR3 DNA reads TGCAGCGTTGTGGGTTCCCCAGGGAGCACAGATACGCAGTATTTT.